These T cell receptor beta chains were read from a single sample in a study of T-cell memory formation after mild COVID-19. One entry per CDR3 protein results from TCRdb running MiXCR on the 5' RACE reads. The data hold about 160,000 distinct CDR3 sequences, with roughly 30% observed a single time. Material for sequencing was PBMCs or a T cell subset sorted from them (not recorded which). Receptors were obtained from an adult woman who had mild COVID-19 (a few samples of this study predate the infection). Cell type and time point are not known. Each CDR3 is given with its conserved first and last residue.

J gene: TRBJ2-7
CDR3 length: 15
V gene: TRBV29-1
CDR3 protein: CSGIRAGLGSYEQYF

J gene: TRBJ1-1
CDR3 length: 13
V gene: TRBV29-1
CDR3 protein: CSVATQGNTEAFF

J gene: TRBJ1-2
CDR3 length: 16
V gene: TRBV5-1
CDR3 protein: CASSPAGAGTNYGYTF

J gene: TRBJ2-7
CDR3 length: 17
V gene: TRBV4-3
CDR3 protein: CASSLTGQGAGAYEQYF

J gene: TRBJ1-1
CDR3 length: 13
V gene: TRBV6-6
CDR3 protein: CASRRGAGTEAFF

J gene: TRBJ2-7
CDR3 length: 14
V gene: TRBV19
CDR3 protein: CASSHRGGMDEQYF

J gene: TRBJ2-7
CDR3 length: 18
V gene: TRBV4-3
CDR3 protein: CASSHRSFRLAGPYEQYF

J gene: TRBJ2-1
CDR3 length: 15
V gene: TRBV3-1
CDR3 protein: CASSQAGQAHNEQFF

J gene: TRBJ1-5
CDR3 length: 15
V gene: TRBV4-3
CDR3 protein: CASSQVWGSNQPQHF

J gene: TRBJ2-7
CDR3 length: 13
V gene: TRBV5-1
CDR3 protein: CASSYDRVYEQYF

J gene: TRBJ2-2
CDR3 length: 13
V gene: TRBV29-1
CDR3 protein: CSVVQLQGGELFF

J gene: TRBJ1-2
CDR3 length: 13
V gene: TRBV29-1
CDR3 protein: CSVEITQGRGYTF

J gene: TRBJ1-2
CDR3 length: 16
V gene: TRBV7-9
CDR3 protein: CASSSPLGTENYGYTF

J gene: TRBJ1-1
CDR3 length: 13
V gene: TRBV6-5
CDR3 protein: CASSYGQGTEAFF

J gene: TRBJ2-5
CDR3 length: 15
V gene: TRBV10-3
CDR3 protein: CAISRLAGGGETQYF

J gene: TRBJ2-3
CDR3 length: 15
V gene: TRBV7-3
CDR3 protein: CASSLSGIPTDTQYF

J gene: TRBJ2-1
CDR3 length: 15
V gene: TRBV9
CDR3 protein: CASSAGPGGNDEQFF

J gene: TRBJ2-7
CDR3 length: 16
V gene: TRBV3-1
CDR3 protein: CASSPIAGAGPYEQYF

J gene: TRBJ2-1
CDR3 length: 15
V gene: TRBV6-2/TRBV6-3
CDR3 protein: CASRPPGTGGNEQFF

J gene: TRBJ2-1
CDR3 length: 16
V gene: TRBV27
CDR3 protein: CASSTALKPPYNEQFF

J gene: TRBJ2-3
CDR3 length: 17
V gene: TRBV5-1
CDR3 protein: CASSLWTGTSDRATQYF

J gene: TRBJ1-6
CDR3 length: 14
V gene: TRBV6-1
CDR3 protein: CASTSGQGYSPLHF

J gene: TRBJ2-3
CDR3 length: 15
V gene: TRBV6-6
CDR3 protein: CASSNRDRGMDTQYF

J gene: TRBJ1-1
CDR3 length: 10
V gene: TRBV7-7
CDR3 protein: CASTQTEAFF

J gene: TRBJ1-1
CDR3 length: 13
V gene: TRBV7-3
CDR3 protein: CASSLRDSTEAFF

J gene: TRBJ2-7
CDR3 length: 14
V gene: TRBV27
CDR3 protein: CASSFTGANYEQYF

J gene: TRBJ1-4
CDR3 length: 15
V gene: TRBV20-1
CDR3 protein: CSARGYDGDDEKLFF